The source of this T cell receptor (beta chain) is a study of blood T cell repertoires in COVID-19. Overall study: COVID-19 samples, acute and convalescent, were from the United States, Italy and Spain. The cDNA or gDNA used as material had been derived from T cells, B-cell-depleted T cells, or PBMCs.

Authors' data handling: The authors estimated nucleated cell counts from reference gene primer amplification. Method: immunoSEQ multiplex PCR; TCRdb's copy keeps in-frame clones and lacks some. D and trimming come from the DNA, and the V and J calls and clone size come from that table. The sample includes approximately 94,000 clones, 70% to 80% seen only once; the top ten take over 30%. The junction had 10 bases not matched to a gene; V was cut back by 4 bases and J by 6 bases. Germline V lookup: CDR1 MNHEY, CDR2 SVGEGT. The CDR3 contains 15 residues. The chain employs TRBV6-2 or TRBV6-3 and TRBJ2-7; 9 positions match TRBD1. This receptor was obtained from a man in his sixties or seventies with active or convalescent COVID-19. Sample: peripheral blood. CDR3 sequence reads: CASSFQGQGRGEQYF. DNA for the CDR3: TGTGCCAGCAGTTTCCAGGGACAGGGTCGCGGCGAGCAGTACTTC.